This TCR beta chain was captured by sequencing in a study of persistence of HIV-infected CD4 T cells. Across the study: The sample holds CD4+ T cells responsive to CMV or HIV-1 Gag. Multiple blood draws of up to 180 mL, except a couple of donors with single leukapheresis.

Sequencing used immunoSEQ version 4 in survey mode. Here immunoSEQ multiplex PCR was the method, and the copy in TCRdb shows in-frame clones only, minus some. The table shows 46,000 or so clones, with around 75% occurring only once. Note on this clone: Its antigen is as yet unknown.

Cells were stimulated with CMV-infected fibroblast lysates at roughly 10 ug/mL. CD40L-negative CD69-negative CD45RO-high memory CD4+ T cells were sorted as populations depleted of antigen-responding cells. Whole-study results and caveats: CMV- and Gag-responding cells had lower TCRbeta richness than CD3/CD28-responding cells.

The sequence came from an adult man with HIV who was CMV-seropositive. Specimen: CD4+ T cells sorted from PBMCs after approximately 19-hour stimulation, collected from a patient who received antiretroviral therapy.

The CDR3 DNA sequence: TGTGCCAGCAGCCCGGCGATGGCTAGAAGACAAGAGACCCAGTACTTC. Its protein product is CASSPAMARRQETQYF. The gene calls are TRBV3-1 (or the pseudogene TRBV3-2) and TRBJ2-5, with D unresolved. This CDR3 spans 16 amino acids. Germline CDR1 LGHDT, CDR2 YNNKEL (reference sequence). V was clipped by 4 bases and J by 2 bases, with 17 bases between them.